The clone carrying this T cell receptor beta chain was seen a few times. The antigen is undetermined. The source of the sample is a study of early T cells in non-severe SARS-CoV-2 infection. About the study: Sequenced bulk RNA came from whole blood that was unsorted, and chains were unpaired.

Researchers tagged individual cDNA molecules with unique molecular identifiers. Via MiXCR, TCRdb re-called the 5' RACE reads, giving one row per CDR3 protein. The table lists about 59,000 distinct CDR3 sequences, about 12% of them singletons, with about 9.3% in the top ten. Whole-study findings and limits: Matching against VDJdb likely underestimated virus-specific expansions, favoring anti-spike CD8.

This CDR3 region has 15 residues. V dropped 1 base and J dropped 7 bases, with 16 bases sitting between them. Germline loops: CDR1 SGHDT, CDR2 YYEEEE. The receptor's source is an adult who was a healthcare worker with PCR-confirmed SARS-CoV-2 infection or an uninfected control (not recorded which). The sample here was whole blood, taken at baseline. The chain joins TRBV5-6 to TRBJ2-3, with D uncertain. CDR3 sequence reads: CASSLSGVKANTQYF. DNA of the CDR3: TGTGCCAGCAGCTTGAGTGGTGTGAAAGCTAATACGCAGTATTTT.